This is a list of T cell receptor beta chains from one sample in a study of OX40 agonist ivuxolimab in advanced cancers. Generated by immunoSEQ multiplex PCR, the TCRdb table keeps only in-frame clones and is missing some. Of fewer than 85,000 clones in the sample, 90% were seen once. Material: CD4+ or CD8+ T cells sorted from blood, obtained in a trial of the OX40 agonist ivuxolimab. The receptors derive from an adult with an advanced solid tumor such as melanoma, head and neck, liver or kidney cancer. Both conserved end residues are part of each CDR3. The D gene is left open where the match is weak. Part of the rows lack a size; the others show once, few, many or a class for expanded clones.

-,-,TRBV7-2,TRBJ2-3,TGTGCCAGCAGCTTAGTATCGGCTAGTCCCCCGCGGGATACGCAGTATTTT,CASSLVSASPPRDTQYF
once,-,TRBV19,TRBJ2-1,TGTGCCAGTAGTCCCGCCGGACAGCGGGTTGAGCAGTTCTTC,CASSPAGQRVEQFF
-,TRBD1,TRBV5-8,TRBJ1-3,TGTGCCAGCAGGCCGACAGGGTCTGGAAACACCATATATTTT,CASRPTGSGNTIYF
-,-,TRBV6-5,TRBJ1-5,TGTGCCAGCAGTTCCCCCCGGGTCAATCAGCCCCAGCATTTT,CASSSPRVNQPQHF
once,-,TRBV4-3,TRBJ1-1,TGCGCCAGCAGCCAAGGCTTAGGCAGGTTGAACACTGAAGCTTTCTTT,CASSQGLGRLNTEAFF
many,TRBD2,TRBV2,TRBJ2-1,TGTGCCAGCAGTGAATCTACTAGCGGGAGGGTTGAGCAGTTCTTC,CASSESTSGRVEQFF
-,-,TRBV29-1,TRBJ1-5,TGCAGCGTTGTCCTCCAGGAGCCAAATCAGCCCCAGCATTTT,CSVVLQEPNQPQHF
-,TRBD2,TRBV7-2,TRBJ2-5,TGTGCCAGCAGCTTGGGCGGGAGAGGAGAGACCCAGTACTTC,CASSLGGRGETQYF
-,TRBD1,TRBV7-2,TRBJ2-5,TGTGCCAGCAGCTTAAACAGGGGCGCTTACCAAGAGACCCAGTACTTC,CASSLNRGAYQETQYF
-,-,TRBV18,TRBJ2-5,TGTGCCAGCTCAGGTGGCCAGGGATCTAAAGAGACCCAGTACTTC,CASSGGQGSKETQYF
-,TRBD1,TRBV5-4,TRBJ2-7,TGTGCCAGCAGCTCCAGACAGGGGGCCTTGGAGCAGTACTTC,CASSSRQGALEQYF
-,-,TRBV7-2,TRBJ1-5,TGTGCCAGCAGCTTAGCCGGGTTGGGCAATCAGCCCCAGCATTTT,CASSLAGLGNQPQHF
-,-,TRBV7-8,TRBJ2-1,TGTGCCAGCAGCTTAGTCTCTTCGGGACTTATCAATGAGCAGTTCTTC,CASSLVSSGLINEQFF
-,-,TRBV7-9,TRBJ1-2,TGTGCCAGCAGCACGACAGGAGTGAACTATGGCTACACCTTC,CASSTTGVNYGYTF
-,-,TRBV18,TRBJ1-1,TGTGCCAGCTCACAGGGGCAGGGTGGCACTGAAGCTTTCTTT,CASSQGQGGTEAFF
-,-,TRBV19,TRBJ2-5,TGTGCCAGTAGTATGACGTGGGGCCAAGAGACCCAGTACTTC,CASSMTWGQETQYF
-,TRBD1,TRBV6-5,TRBJ2-7,TGTGCCAGCAGTGGGACAGGGATATACGAGCAGTACTTC,CASSGTGIYEQYF
-,-,TRBV18,TRBJ2-7,TGTGCCAGCTCACCACGGGCCGGTGCCTACGAGCAGTACTTC,CASSPRAGAYEQYF
few,-,TRBV7-8,TRBJ2-1,TGTGCCAGCAGCTGGACGACTGGACTGTACAATGAGCAGTTCTTC,CASSWTTGLYNEQFF
-,-,TRBV9,TRBJ2-2,TGTGCCAGCAGCCCCCGACTCCTGACCGGGGAGCTGTTTTTT,CASSPRLLTGELFF
-,-,TRBV7-6,TRBJ2-2,TGTGCCAGCAGCTTGATGACAGACTACACCGGGGAGCTGTTTTTT,CASSLMTDYTGELFF
-,-,TRBV18,TRBJ2-7,TGTGCCAGCTCACCCAAGGCGGGACAACCGAGCTCCTACGAGCAGTACTTC,CASSPKAGQPSSYEQYF
-,-,TRBV28,TRBJ1-3,TGTGCCAGCAGTTTAGGGCAGTACTCTGGAAACACCATATATTTT,CASSLGQYSGNTIYF
-,-,TRBV2,TRBJ2-7,TGTGCCAGCAGTCGGACTGCAAACTACGAGCAGTACTTC,CASSRTANYEQYF
-,-,TRBV5-8,TRBJ2-3,TGTGCCAGCAGGGGAAAAGGTAGCACAGATACGCAGTATTTT,CASRGKGSTDTQYF
once,-,TRBV10-3,TRBJ1-2,TGTGCCATCAGTGAGTCGGGTGGGGCCCCAGCTAACTATGGCTACACCTTC,CAISESGGAPANYGYTF
-,TRBD2,TRBV7-2,TRBJ2-5,TGTGCCAGCACCCACCGGGCTAGCGGGAGAGAGACCCAGTACTTC,CASTHRASGRETQYF
-,TRBD2,TRBV4-2,TRBJ2-1,TGTGCCAGCAGTTCCGGGACTAGAAAGGGGGAGCAGTTCTTC,CASSSGTRKGEQFF
once,TRBD2,TRBV18,TRBJ2-3,TGTGCCAGCTCTACTACCGGACTAGCGGGTTTCACAGATACGCAGTATTTT,CASSTTGLAGFTDTQYF
few,-,TRBV19,TRBJ2-3,TGTGCCAGTAGTACCCCCGGCCTAGCTAGTACAGATACGCAGTATTTT,CASSTPGLASTDTQYF
-,-,TRBV14,TRBJ1-5,TGTGCCAGCAGCCAAGAAAAAAAGGTAAGGGGGAATCAGCCCCAGCATTTT,CASSQEKKVRGNQPQHF
-,-,TRBV7-6,TRBJ1-1,TGTGCCAGCAGCTTAGCAGGGGATACTGAAGCTTTCTTT,CASSLAGDTEAFF
-,TRBD1,TRBV11-2,TRBJ1-2,TGTGCCAGCAGCCCGACAGGGGGCCGTGGCTACACCTTC,CASSPTGGRGYTF
-,-,TRBV27,TRBJ2-7,TGTGCCAGTAGAAGAGACGGGACAAAAAACTACGAGCAGTACTTC,CASRRDGTKNYEQYF
-,-,TRBV7-8,TRBJ2-7,TGTGCCAGCAGCTCCCGCGGGCCGGGGGAGCAGTACTTC,CASSSRGPGEQYF
-,-,TRBV7-6,TRBJ1-1,TGTGCCAGCAGCTCCCAACGGGGCGGTGGCGAAGCTTTCTTT,CASSSQRGGGEAFF
-,TRBD1,TRBV9,TRBJ2-3,TGTGCCAGCAGCGTAGTAGGAGACAGGACAGGTACGCAGTATTTT,CASSVVGDRTGTQYF
-,-,TRBV5-8,TRBJ2-1,TGTGCCAGCAGCGCCGCCTTGGGGGTATCCTACAATGAGCAGTTCTTC,CASSAALGVSYNEQFF
-,-,TRBV6-5,TRBJ2-7,TGTGCCACCCGGGACTTGGACTACGAGCAGTACTTC,CATRDLDYEQYF
once,TRBD1,TRBV28,TRBJ2-1,TGTGCCAGCAGCCCTAGACAGGGGGCCTACAATGAGCAGTTCTTC,CASSPRQGAYNEQFF